One and the same sample provided the 7 T cell receptor beta chains below, sequenced in a study of blood T cell repertoires in COVID-19. Sequencing used immunoSEQ multiplex PCR; TCRdb keeps in-frame clones, though not all of them. The table lists 85,000 to 100,000 clones, 84% of them singletons. Sequencing was carried out using peripheral blood. These receptors were collected from a human donor in a cohort sampled during active COVID-19.

In this sample, this clone turned up once. The chain is built from TRBV28 and TRBJ2-1, with a tentative D call TRBD1 (5 bases). Between the trimmed V and J ends, which lost 6 bases and 6 bases, there was a span of 15 bases. CDR3 length: 14 amino acids. Germline V gene data show CDR1 as MDHEN and CDR2 as SYDVKM. This chain's CDR3 is CASSSLDSPNEQFF. The CDR3 DNA sequence: TGTGCCAGCAGCTCCTTAGACAGCCCCAATGAGCAGTTCTTC. The entire variable domain, with the rest obtained from reference TRBV28 and TRBJ2-1, is as follows: DVKVTQSSRYLVKRTGEKVFLECVQDMDHENMFWYRQDPGLGLRLIYFSYDVKMKEKGDIPEGYSVSREKKERFSLILESASTNQTSMYLCASSSLDSPNEQFFGPGTRLTVL.

This clone was counted between two and nine times. The V gene is TRBV18, the J gene TRBJ2-7, with 10 nucleotides matching TRBD2. This CDR3 region has 16 residues. V gave up 3 bases and J gave up 6 bases; unmatched junction bases: 11. Germline values: CDR1 KGHSH, CDR2 LQKENI. The CDR3 sequence is CASSPYSSGSSLEQYF. CDR3 DNA: TGTGCCAGCTCACCCTACTCTAGCGGGAGCTCCCTCGAGCAGTACTTC.

The rearrangement uses TRBV9 and TRBJ1-1; 8 bases map to TRBD1. This CDR3 comprises 15 residues. The V segment lost 2 bases and the J segment 6 bases; nucleotides outside the gene matches: 9. CDR1 and CDR2 (germline): SGDLS, YYNGEE. CDR3 amino acids: CASSVMGQDGPEAFF. CDR3 nucleotide sequence: TGTGCCAGCAGCGTTATGGGACAGGATGGTCCTGAAGCTTTCTTT.

This clone appeared once. This rearrangement joins TRBV5-4 to TRBJ2-3, with 8 bases aligning to TRBD1. Germline assignment: CDR1 SGHNT and CDR2 YYREEE (reference sequence). The ends lost 4 bases at V and 2 bases at J; junction bases unmatched: 6. The CDR3 extends over 15 amino acids. CDR3 nucleotides: TGTGCCAGCAGCATACCGGGACAGGTCACAGATACGCAGTATTTT. Residues: CASSIPGQVTDTQYF.

This chain connects TRBV9 to TRBJ2-1; 13 bases are shared with TRBD2. V gave up 4 bases and J gave up 3 bases; unmatched junction bases: 7. This CDR3 is built from 17 residues. From germline, CDR1 is SGDLS and CDR2 YYNGEE. CDR3 region: CASSPGTSGILYNEQFF. CDR3 nucleotides: TGTGCCAGCAGCCCCGGGACTAGCGGGATCCTCTACAATGAGCAGTTCTTC.

The V and J genes are TRBV3-1 (or the pseudogene TRBV3-2) and TRBJ2-7, with 9 bases identical to TRBD1. Germline CDR1 reads LGHDT; CDR2 reads YNNKEL (reference sequence). The CDR3 is made up of 14 amino acids. Trimming cost V 2 bases and J 9 bases; bases outside gene matches: 8. CDR3 DNA sequence: TGTGCCAGCAGCCAAAAACAGGGGGCGTGGGGGCAGTACTTC. Its protein is CASSQKQGAWGQYF.

The chain carries TRBV3-1 (or the pseudogene TRBV3-2) and TRBJ2-1, with 8 bases aligning to TRBD1. The CDR3 runs 15 residues. Per the germline V gene, CDR1 is LGHDT and CDR2 is YNNKEL (reference sequence). The junction had 11 bases not matched to a gene; V was cut back by 4 bases and J by 9 bases. As DNA, the CDR3 is TGTGCCAGCAGCCTAGGACAGGGAGTTTCTGGTGAGCAGTTCTTC. It yields the protein CASSLGQGVSGEQFF.